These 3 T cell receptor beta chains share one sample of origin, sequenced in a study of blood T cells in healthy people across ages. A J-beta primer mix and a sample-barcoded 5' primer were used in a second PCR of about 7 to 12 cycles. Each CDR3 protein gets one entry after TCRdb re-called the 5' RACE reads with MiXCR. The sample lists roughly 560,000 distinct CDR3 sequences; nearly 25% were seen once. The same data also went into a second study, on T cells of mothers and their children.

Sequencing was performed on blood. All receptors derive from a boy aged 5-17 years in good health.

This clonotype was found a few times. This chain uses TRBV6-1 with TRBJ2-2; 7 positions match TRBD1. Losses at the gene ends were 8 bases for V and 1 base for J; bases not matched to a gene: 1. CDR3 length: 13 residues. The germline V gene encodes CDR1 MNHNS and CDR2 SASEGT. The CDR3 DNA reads TGTGCCAGCTGGACAGGGAACACCGGGGAGCTGTTTTTT. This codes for CASWTGNTGELFF.

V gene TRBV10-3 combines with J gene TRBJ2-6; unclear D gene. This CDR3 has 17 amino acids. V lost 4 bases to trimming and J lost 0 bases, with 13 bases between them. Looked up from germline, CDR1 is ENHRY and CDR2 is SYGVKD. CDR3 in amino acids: CAISGVGLSSGANVLTF. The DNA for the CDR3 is TGTGCCATCAGTGGTGTGGGCTTGAGCTCTGGGGCCAACGTCCTGACTTTC.

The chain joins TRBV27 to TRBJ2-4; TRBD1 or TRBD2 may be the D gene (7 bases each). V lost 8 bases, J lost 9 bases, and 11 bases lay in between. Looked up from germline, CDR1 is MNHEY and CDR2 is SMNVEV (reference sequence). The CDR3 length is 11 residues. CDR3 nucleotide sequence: TGTGCCAGCCAGGGGGGGGGCATTCAGTACTTC. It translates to CASQGGGIQYF.